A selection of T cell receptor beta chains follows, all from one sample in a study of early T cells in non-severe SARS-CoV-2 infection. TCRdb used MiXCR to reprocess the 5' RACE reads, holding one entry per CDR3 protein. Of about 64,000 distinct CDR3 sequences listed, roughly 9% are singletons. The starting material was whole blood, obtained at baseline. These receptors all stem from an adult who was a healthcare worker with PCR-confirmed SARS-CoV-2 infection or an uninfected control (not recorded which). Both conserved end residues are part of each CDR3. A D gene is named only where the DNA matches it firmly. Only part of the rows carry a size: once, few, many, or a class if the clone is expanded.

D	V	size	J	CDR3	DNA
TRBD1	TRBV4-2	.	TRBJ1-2	CASSPRQGADGYTF	TGTGCCAGCAGCCCCAGACAGGGGGCAGATGGCTACACCTTC
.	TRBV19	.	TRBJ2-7	CASSIGLGSLREQYF	TGTGCCAGTAGTATAGGGCTCGGCAGCCTAAGGGAGCAGTACTTC
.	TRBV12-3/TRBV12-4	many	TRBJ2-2	CASLREYTGELFF	TGTGCCAGCCTCAGGGAGTACACCGGGGAGCTGTTTTTT
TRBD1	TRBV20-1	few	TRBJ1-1	CSARTTGGRTQAFF	TGCAGTGCTAGGACAACAGGGGGCCGAACTCAAGCTTTCTTT
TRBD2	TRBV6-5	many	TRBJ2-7	CASSNSRTSTPREQYF	TGTGCCAGCAGTAACTCGCGGACTAGCACTCCCCGCGAGCAGTACTTC
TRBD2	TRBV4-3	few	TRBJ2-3	CASSPGTSGSNTQYF	TGCGCCAGCAGCCCTGGGACTAGCGGGAGTAATACGCAGTATTTT
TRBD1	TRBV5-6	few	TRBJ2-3	CASTPGTGVRDTQYF	TGTGCCAGCACCCCCGGGACAGGGGTGAGAGATACGCAGTATTTT
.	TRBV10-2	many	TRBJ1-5	CASRPGAQGNQPQHF	TGCGCCAGCAGACCGGGGGCGCAGGGCAATCAGCCCCAGCATTTT
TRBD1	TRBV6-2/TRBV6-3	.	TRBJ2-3	CASSNFGTGPGGHTQYF	TGTGCCAGCAGTAACTTCGGGACAGGGCCTGGAGGGCATACGCAGTATTTT
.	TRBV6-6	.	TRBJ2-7	CASSYPFGSGDEQYF	TGTGCCAGCAGTTACCCCTTCGGGTCCGGGGACGAGCAGTACTTC
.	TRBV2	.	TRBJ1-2	CASSERDRRGGYTF	TGTGCCAGCAGCGAGAGGGACCGGCGAGGGGGCTACACCTTC
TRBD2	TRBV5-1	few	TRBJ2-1	CASSLASGTSGYNEQFF	TGCGCCAGCAGCTTGGCCTCCGGGACTAGCGGGTACAATGAGCAGTTCTTC
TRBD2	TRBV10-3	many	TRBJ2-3	CATGLAGVDTQYF	TGTGCCACCGGACTAGCGGGAGTAGATACGCAGTATTTT
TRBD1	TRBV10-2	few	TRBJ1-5	CASSDRGIVNQPQHF	TGCGCCAGCAGTGACAGGGGGATTGTCAATCAGCCCCAGCATTTT
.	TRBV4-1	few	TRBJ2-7	CASSRQSGSYEQYF	TGCGCCAGCAGCCGCCAATCGGGGTCTTACGAGCAGTACTTC
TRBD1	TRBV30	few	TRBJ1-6	CAWSVGTGNSPLHF	TGTGCCTGGAGTGTAGGGACAGGCAATTCACCCCTCCACTTT
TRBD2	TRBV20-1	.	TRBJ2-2	CSARPLAGHTGELFF	TGCAGTGCTAGGCCACTAGCGGGGCACACCGGGGAGCTGTTTTTT
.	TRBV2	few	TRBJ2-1	CASSEGGNEQFF	TGTGCCAGCAGTGAAGGAGGGAATGAGCAGTTCTTC
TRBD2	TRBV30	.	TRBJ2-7	CALLPGGTYEQYF	TGTGCCTTGCTCCCGGGGGGGACCTACGAGCAGTACTTC
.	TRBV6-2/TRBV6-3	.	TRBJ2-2	CASSLSTGELFF	TGTGCCAGCAGTTTGAGCACCGGGGAGCTGTTTTTT